This TCR beta chain was profiled in a study of T cell repertoires in cytomegalovirus infection. Study observations and caveats: Across the ex vivo response, the dominant clonotypes were HLA-C-restricted CMV-specific TCR beta clonotypes.

Comment on this clonotype: What it binds is unknown.

In germline, CDR1 is ENHRY, CDR2 SYGVKD. V was pared by 6 bases and J by 7 bases, with 12 bases between. The CDR3 is 12 amino acids. In TCRdb, the reads were re-called with MiXCR into one record per CDR3 protein. The sample has 800,000 to 950,000 distinct CDR3 sequences; approximately 30% are singletons. The chain links TRBV10-3 to TRBJ1-1; no definite D call. Specimen: cultured CD8+ T cells from PBMCs, collected from culture after CMV antigen stimulation. The TCR originated in a human donor in good health (CMV status not recorded). Some clones in this sample may be carry-over from other donors' samples. DNA for the CDR3: TGTGCCATCAGCGACTCTTACCGTGAAGCTTTCTTT. Translated, it gives CAISDSYREAFF.